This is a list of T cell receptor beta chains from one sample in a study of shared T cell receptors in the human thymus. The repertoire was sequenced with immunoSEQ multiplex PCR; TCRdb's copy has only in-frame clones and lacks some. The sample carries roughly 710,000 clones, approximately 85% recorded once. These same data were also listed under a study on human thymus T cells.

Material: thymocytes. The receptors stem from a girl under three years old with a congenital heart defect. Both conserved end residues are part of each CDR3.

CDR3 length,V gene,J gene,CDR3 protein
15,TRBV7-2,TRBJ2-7,CASSLAGGSSYEQYF
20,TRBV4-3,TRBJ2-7,CASSRVRDRGRKFPNYEQYF
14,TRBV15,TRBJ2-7,CATSRVSSGVKQYF
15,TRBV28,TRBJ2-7,CASSTPTSGVYEQYF
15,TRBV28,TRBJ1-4,CASSSPTGSGEKLFF
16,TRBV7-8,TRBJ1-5,CASSTSNLYSNQPQHF
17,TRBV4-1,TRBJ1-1,CASSQVSGQGRNTEAFF
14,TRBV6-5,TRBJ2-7,CASSYSRGLYEQYF
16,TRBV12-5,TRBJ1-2,CAAVLTTTRYNYGYTF
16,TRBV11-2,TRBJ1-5,CASSLDRGLNNQPQHF
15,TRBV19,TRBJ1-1,CASRFRDRVNTEAFF
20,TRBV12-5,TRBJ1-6,CASGLPKEQGRGGNNSPLHF
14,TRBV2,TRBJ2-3,CASRPSRQGDTQYF
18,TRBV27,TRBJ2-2,CASSPYLAGAANTGELFF
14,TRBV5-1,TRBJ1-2,CASSLGQGDYGYTF
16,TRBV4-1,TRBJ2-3,CASSQKREAGADTQYF
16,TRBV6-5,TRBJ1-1,CASSYPGPRDISEAFF
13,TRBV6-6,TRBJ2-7,CASSSRLRDEQYF
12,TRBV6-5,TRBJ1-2,CASRTGVYGYTF
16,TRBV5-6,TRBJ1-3,CASSLAGDLAGNTIYF
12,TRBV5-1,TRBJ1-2,CASSSPEYGYTF
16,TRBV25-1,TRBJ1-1,CASSEAPLGRLTEAFF
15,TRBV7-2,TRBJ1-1,CASSPWEKVGTEAFF
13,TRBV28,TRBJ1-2,CVSRLDSAYGYTF
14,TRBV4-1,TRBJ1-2,CASSQDTEWSGYTF
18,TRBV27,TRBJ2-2,CASTSGVSGGSYTGELFF
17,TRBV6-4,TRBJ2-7,CASSERGLAGGPYEQYF
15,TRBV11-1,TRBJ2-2,CASSYSRGPTGELFF
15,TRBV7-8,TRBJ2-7,CASSLAPSGGYEQYF
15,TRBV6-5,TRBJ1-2,CASSSHRAVGYGYTF
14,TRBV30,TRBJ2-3,CAWTSGGRADTQYF
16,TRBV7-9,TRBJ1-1,CASSLPGQVLNTEAFF
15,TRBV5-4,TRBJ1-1,CASSQGDRGNTEAFF
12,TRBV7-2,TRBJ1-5,CASDVGGQPQHF
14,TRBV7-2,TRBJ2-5,CASRPWGGEETQYF
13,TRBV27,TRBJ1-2,CASKGGPRLGYTF
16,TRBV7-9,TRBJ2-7,CASSLVGAGGSYEQYF
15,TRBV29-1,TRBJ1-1,CSVHFSEGSDTEAFF
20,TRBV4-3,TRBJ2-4,CASSQGLGLADDIAKNIQYF
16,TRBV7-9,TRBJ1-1,CASSLMLGGALAKAFF
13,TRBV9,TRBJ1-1,CASGVVTHTEAFF
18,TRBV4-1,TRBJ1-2,CASSQDQGPPTGLYGYTF
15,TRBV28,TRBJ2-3,CASSTGGRGTDTQYF
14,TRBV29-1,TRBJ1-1,CSGNPQDYSTEAFF
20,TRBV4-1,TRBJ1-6,CASSQWPWDSALGPHSPLHF
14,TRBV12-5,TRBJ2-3,CASAQSEGTDTQYF
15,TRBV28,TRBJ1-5,CASSTPPGQGQPQHF
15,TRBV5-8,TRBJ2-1,CASSFQGNGHGEQFF
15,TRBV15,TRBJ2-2,CATGDGTGVSGELFF
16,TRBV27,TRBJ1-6,CASSWTGYSYNSPLHF
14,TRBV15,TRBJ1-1,CATSSQFSNTEAFF